Below, 7 T cell receptor beta chains from the same sample are listed, as sequenced in a study of CD8 T cells in ankylosing spondylitis (dated by TCRdb to between 2016 and 2019). What the study reported, not specific to this receptor: A TCR beta motif made up of eight highly homologous amino acid variants appeared to be characteristic of blood from ankylosing spondylitis patients.

The method was 5' RACE. The sequencing machine was an Illumina HiSeq 2500. The public reads were reanalyzed by TCRdb: fastp trimming at Q25, MiXCR alignment, in-frame beta chains only. Every CDR3 protein is listed once, alongside the most common genes and DNA of its rows. The sample table records around 480,000 distinct CDR3 sequences; about 15% of these occur just once. Together, the top ten hold 1% of the sample. Their antigens remain unidentified. The sequenced sample was blood, either unsorted or a sorted T cell fraction (not recorded which). The receptor source for this set is a male donor with ankylosing spondylitis.

The V call is TRBV2, the J call TRBJ2-1, with 7 bases identical to TRBD2. With V trimmed by 5 bases and J by 7 bases, 5 bases remained unmatched. This CDR3 has 13 residues. The germline V gene has CDR1 SNHLY and CDR2 FYNNEI. CDR3 sequence reads: CASSSGLPNEQFF. In DNA form, the CDR3 reads TGTGCCAGCAGTTCGGGACTACCAAATGAGCAGTTCTTC. Together with reference TRBV2 and TRBJ2-1, the CDR3 gives the full variable domain: EPEVTQTPSHQVTQMGQEVILRCVPISNHLYFYWYRQILGQKVEFLVSFYNNEISEKSEIFDDQFSVERPDGSNFTLKIRSTKLEDSAMYFCASSSGLPNEQFFGPGTRLTVL.

This clonotype occurred a few times. The CDR3: CASAPGQLETQYF. The CDR3, as DNA: TGTGCCTCGGCTCCGGGACAGCTCGAGACCCAGTACTTC. The chain uses TRBV10-3 and TRBJ2-5; 7 nucleotides match TRBD1. V trimming: 11 bases; J trimming: 5 bases; junction bases outside the gene matches: 11. In germline, CDR1 is ENHRY, CDR2 SYGVKD. The CDR3 runs 13 residues.

The chain couples TRBV20-1 to TRBJ2-7, with 7 bases matching TRBD2. V was clipped by 3 bases and J by 2 bases; unmatched bases: 13. CDR3 size: 16 residues. Germline values: CDR1 DFQATT, CDR2 SNEGSKA (reference sequence). The CDR3 protein is CSARSGLPVKTYEQYF. The CDR3, as DNA: TGCAGTGCTAGGTCGGGACTACCAGTCAAAACCTACGAGCAGTACTTC.

This chain joins TRBV10-3 and TRBJ2-7, with TRBD2 matching 13 bases. With 0 bases clipped from V and 4 bases from J, the junction kept 9 bases outside the gene matches. Germline lookup yields CDR1 ENHRY and CDR2 SYGVKD. This CDR3 is built from 18 residues. Here the CDR3 reads CAISESGTSGTGRYEQYF. In nucleotides, the CDR3 is TGTGCCATCAGTGAGTCTGGGACTAGCGGGACCGGGCGGTACGAGCAGTACTTC.

The gene calls are TRBV24-1 and TRBJ1-1; weak D call: TRBD1 (5 bases). This CDR3 is built from 14 residues. Germline-derived CDR1 and CDR2 are KGHDR and SFDVKD. Trimming shortened V by 4 bases and J by 2 bases, and 10 bases separated the two germline ends. CDR3 in amino acids: CATSEGGANTEAFF. The CDR3 nucleotides are TGTGCCACCAGTGAGGGAGGGGCCAACACTGAAGCTTTCTTT.

The CDR3: CASVRYRVTYEQYF. As DNA, the CDR3 is TGTGCCAGCGTGCGATACAGGGTAACCTACGAGCAGTACTTC. The chain couples TRBV2 to TRBJ2-7; D is perhaps TRBD1 (6 bases). V dropped 8 bases and J dropped 2 bases, with 16 bases sitting between them. Germline CDR1 reads SNHLY; CDR2 reads FYNNEI. The CDR3 has 14 residues.

The genes are TRBV7-9 and TRBJ2-5; TRBD2 agrees at 11 bases. CDR1 and CDR2 (germline): SEHNR, FQNEAQ (reference sequence). The CDR3 runs to 14 residues. V shed 5 bases and J 5 bases; nucleotides not matched to a gene: 4. CDR3 in DNA: TGTGCCAGCAGCCCGACTAGCGGGATGGAGACCCAGTACTTC. Translated: CASSPTSGMETQYF. Using reference TRBV7-9 and TRBJ2-5 for the parts outside the CDR3, the full variable domain is DTGVSQNPRHKITKRGQNVTFRCDPISEHNRLYWYRQTLGQGPEFLTYFQNEAQLEKSRLLSDRFSAERPKGSFSTLEIQRTEQGDSAMYLCASSPTSGMETQYFGPGTRLLVL.